At least ten counts were recorded for the clone carrying this T cell receptor beta chain. Other DNA sequences within the sample encode an identical CDR3. TCRdb's copy holds only in-frame clones and misses some; the assay was immunoSEQ multiplex PCR. The repertoire consists of over 850,000 clones, with about four fifths occurring once and the leading ten covering around 0.47%. Germline CDR1 and CDR2: SNHLY and FYNNEI. This CDR3 region has 11 residues. V shed 10 bases, J shed 7 bases, and the junction held 4 bases outside the gene matches. These data are taken from a study of shared clonotypes between healthy human individuals.

The gene calls are TRBV2 and TRBJ2-4, with TRBD1 matching over 7 bases. The TCR originated in a man aged 18 to 29 in good health. Some clones in this sample may be carry-over from other donors' samples. Sequenced sample: memory CD4+ T cells from PBMCs. Subset described: CD45RA-negative fraction. The CDR3 reads CATYRGNIQYF. The CDR3 DNA sequence: TGTGCCACCTACAGGGGTAACATTCAGTACTTC. Using reference TRBV2 and TRBJ2-4 for the parts outside the CDR3, the full variable domain is EPEVTQTPSHQVTQMGQEVILRCVPISNHLYFYWYRQILGQKVEFLVSFYNNEISEKSEIFDDQFSVERPDGSNFTLKIRSTKLEDSAMYFCATYRGNIQYFGAGTRLSVL.